The present T cell receptor (beta chain) was sequenced within a study of somatic mutations in cytotoxic T cells in rheumatoid arthritis. Sequenced by immunoSEQ multiplex PCR; TCRdb stores in-frame clones only, minus some. This table has approximately 18,000 clones, 70% to 90% appearing once. V dropped 1 base and J dropped 2 bases, with 12 bases sitting between them. The germline CDR1 and CDR2 sequences are LNHDA and SQIVND (reference sequence). This CDR3 contains 15 residues. Specimen: CD8+ T cells sorted from blood. This chain links TRBV19 with TRBJ2-7; the D gene is possibly TRBD2 (6 bases). The TCR was taken from a man between 40 and 49 years old in good health. CDR3 sequence reads: CASSIGGTPTYEQYF. For the CDR3, the DNA is TGTGCCAGTAGTATAGGCGGGACTCCCACCTACGAGCAGTACTTC.